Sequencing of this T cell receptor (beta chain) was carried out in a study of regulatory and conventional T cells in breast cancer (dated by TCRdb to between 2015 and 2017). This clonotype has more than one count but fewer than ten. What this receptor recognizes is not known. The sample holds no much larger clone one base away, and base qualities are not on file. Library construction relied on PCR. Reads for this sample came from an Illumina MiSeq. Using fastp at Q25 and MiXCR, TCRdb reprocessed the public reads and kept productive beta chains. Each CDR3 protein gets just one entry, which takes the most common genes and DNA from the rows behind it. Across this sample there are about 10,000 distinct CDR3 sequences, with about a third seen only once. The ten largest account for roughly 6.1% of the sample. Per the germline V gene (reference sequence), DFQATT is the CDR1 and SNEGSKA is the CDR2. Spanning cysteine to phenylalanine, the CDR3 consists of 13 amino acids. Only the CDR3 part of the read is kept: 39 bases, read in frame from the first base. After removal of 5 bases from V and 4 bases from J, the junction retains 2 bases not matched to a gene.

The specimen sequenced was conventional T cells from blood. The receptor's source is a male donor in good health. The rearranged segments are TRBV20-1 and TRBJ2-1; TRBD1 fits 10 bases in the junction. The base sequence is TGCAGTGCTGGGGACAGGGGTTACAATGAGCAGTTCTTC. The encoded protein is CSAGDRGYNEQFF.